This T cell receptor (beta chain) was identified in a study of cytomegalovirus exposure and HLA in healthy donors. In germline, CDR1 is SGHNT, CDR2 YYREEE (reference sequence). V lost 0 bases and J lost 4, with 14 bases in between. CDR3 length: 15 residues. Profiled with immunoSEQ multiplex PCR; TCRdb holds only in-frame clones, not every one. The sample shows just over 65,000 clones, 95% to 97% of them seen only once. Overall study findings and caveats: TCR clusters originating in the first cohort tended to co-occur in the 110 or so validation repertoires, according to a later analysis.

On this clone: What it binds is not known.

The sequenced sample was PBMCs. The origin of this receptor is a woman aged 18-29 years in good health and CMV-seropositive. This sequence joins TRBV5-4 and TRBJ2-7, with D possibly TRBD2 on 6 matching bases. CDR3 sequence: CASSLAGAFPYEQYF. For the CDR3, the DNA is TGTGCCAGCAGCTTGGCGGGAGCCTTCCCTTACGAGCAGTACTTC. The full variable domain, with the rest looked up from reference TRBV5-4 and TRBJ2-7, is ETGVTQSPTHLIKTRGQQVTLRCSSQSGHNTVSWYQQALGQGPQFIFQYYREEENGRGNFPPRFSGLQFPNYSSELNVNALELDDSALYLCASSLAGAFPYEQYFGPGTRLTVT.